This TCR beta chain comes out of a study of PD-L1 blockade in urothelial cancer. About the research overall: Prior chemotherapy ranged from 0 to 3 regimens per patient. A median of roughly 140,000 T cells was found in the blood samples.

The time point: pretreatment peripheral blood. Some clones are missing from TCRdb's copy, which holds only in-frame ones; the method was immunoSEQ multiplex PCR. The data contain roughly 100,000 clones, more than 70% of them singletons. Trimming took 5 bases from V and 1 from J, leaving 21 bases between them. The germline V gene encodes CDR1 SGHVS and CDR2 FQNEAQ. This CDR3 has 18 residues. Sequenced material: PBMCs, taken around atezolizumab (anti-PD-L1) treatment. The receptor was derived from a woman over 75 with urothelial cancer. V usage is TRBV7-8 and J usage is TRBJ1-5, with D perhaps matching TRBD1 (5 bases). The CDR3 DNA is TGTGCCAGCAGCCCTTCCCGCCCGGCCTCAGGGAGCAATCAGCCCCAGCATTTT. It is translated as CASSPSRPASGSNQPQHF.